A selection of T cell receptor beta chains follows, all from one sample in a study of shared clonotypes between healthy human individuals. The protocol was immunoSEQ multiplex PCR, while the TCRdb copy is restricted to in-frame clones and leaves out a portion. The sample lists about 580,000 clones; 95% to 98% were seen once. The sequencing input was naive CD8+ T cells sorted from blood. These receptors came from a man aged 25-45 years in good health. CDR3s include the opening cysteine and the closing phenylalanine or tryptophan. Fields, in order: D gene, V gene, clone size, J gene, CDR3 protein, CDR3 DNA. A D gene is named only where the DNA matches it firmly. The size entry is marked missing in some rows and otherwise reads once, few, many or a size class.

d_gene: NA
v_gene: TRBV29-1
abundance: NA
j_gene: TRBJ1-1
CDR3aa: CNVEDRLNTEAFF
CDR3nt: TGCAACGTAGAGGACAGACTGAACACTGAAGCTTTCTTT

d_gene: NA
v_gene: TRBV4-1
abundance: NA
j_gene: TRBJ2-7
CDR3aa: CASSQERTPAYEQYF
CDR3nt: TGCGCCAGCAGCCAAGAGCGGACACCAGCCTACGAGCAGTACTTC

d_gene: NA
v_gene: TRBV14
abundance: once
j_gene: TRBJ2-1
CDR3aa: CASSHLVPGAYNEQFF
CDR3nt: TGTGCCAGCAGCCACTTGGTACCGGGAGCGTACAATGAGCAGTTCTTC

d_gene: TRBD2
v_gene: TRBV5-4
abundance: NA
j_gene: TRBJ2-5
CDR3aa: CASSPTPAGGLETQETQYF
CDR3nt: TGTGCCAGCAGCCCAACTCCCGCGGGAGGTCTCGAAACACAAGAGACCCAGTACTTC

d_gene: TRBD2
v_gene: TRBV27
abundance: NA
j_gene: TRBJ2-1
CDR3aa: CASSLVRREVQNEQFF
CDR3nt: TGTGCCAGCAGTTTGGTACGGCGGGAGGTTCAGAATGAGCAGTTCTTC

d_gene: NA
v_gene: TRBV27
abundance: NA
j_gene: TRBJ2-2
CDR3aa: CASSVIQASANTGELFF
CDR3nt: TGTGCCAGCAGTGTTATCCAGGCATCAGCGAACACCGGGGAGCTGTTTTTT

d_gene: TRBD2
v_gene: TRBV29-1
abundance: NA
j_gene: TRBJ2-4
CDR3aa: CSVAGTSGTKNIQYF
CDR3nt: TGCAGCGTTGCCGGGACTAGCGGGACCAAAAACATTCAGTACTTC

d_gene: NA
v_gene: TRBV5-5
abundance: NA
j_gene: TRBJ1-5
CDR3aa: CASSFYFRESNQPQHF
CDR3nt: TGTGCCAGCAGCTTTTATTTTAGGGAGAGCAATCAGCCCCAGCATTTT

d_gene: TRBD1
v_gene: TRBV29-1
abundance: NA
j_gene: TRBJ1-2
CDR3aa: CSARDSSGYTF
CDR3nt: TGCAGCGCCAGGGACAGTAGTGGCTACACCTTC

d_gene: NA
v_gene: TRBV7-7
abundance: NA
j_gene: TRBJ2-5
CDR3aa: CASSPGHRQQETQYF
CDR3nt: TGTGCCAGCAGCCCCGGACACCGACAACAAGAGACCCAGTACTTC

d_gene: TRBD1
v_gene: TRBV29-1
abundance: NA
j_gene: TRBJ2-2
CDR3aa: CSVEFPGGPGELFF
CDR3nt: TGCAGCGTTGAATTTCCAGGGGGTCCCGGGGAGCTGTTTTTT

d_gene: NA
v_gene: TRBV7-9
abundance: NA
j_gene: TRBJ2-7
CDR3aa: CASSLKGGYEQYF
CDR3nt: TGTGCCAGCAGCTTAAAAGGAGGCTACGAGCAGTACTTC

d_gene: TRBD2
v_gene: TRBV5-1
abundance: NA
j_gene: TRBJ2-1
CDR3aa: CASSISGNIRDEQFF
CDR3nt: TGCGCCAGCAGCATTAGCGGGAATATCAGGGATGAGCAGTTCTTC

d_gene: TRBD1
v_gene: TRBV27
abundance: NA
j_gene: TRBJ1-1
CDR3aa: CASSYGTGGNTEAFF
CDR3nt: TGTGCCAGCAGTTACGGGACAGGGGGGAACACTGAAGCTTTCTTT

d_gene: NA
v_gene: TRBV7-2
abundance: NA
j_gene: TRBJ2-7
CDR3aa: CASSLVSLAYEQYF
CDR3nt: TGTGCCAGCAGCTTAGTGAGCCTAGCCTACGAGCAGTACTTC

d_gene: TRBD1
v_gene: TRBV15
abundance: NA
j_gene: TRBJ2-3
CDR3aa: CATSRTGDPDTQYF
CDR3nt: TGTGCCACCAGCCGGACAGGGGATCCAGATACGCAGTATTTT

d_gene: TRBD2
v_gene: TRBV5-1
abundance: once
j_gene: TRBJ2-7
CDR3aa: CASSMTGPVSGSGSEQYF
CDR3nt: TGCGCCAGCAGCATGACAGGGCCCGTTAGCGGGAGCGGTAGCGAGCAGTACTTC

d_gene: TRBD1
v_gene: TRBV7-9
abundance: NA
j_gene: TRBJ2-7
CDR3aa: CASSPRRTGTYEQYF
CDR3nt: TGTGCCAGCAGCCCACGAAGGACAGGGACCTACGAGCAGTACTTC

d_gene: TRBD1
v_gene: TRBV4-1
abundance: once
j_gene: TRBJ1-4
CDR3aa: CASSQSGGEKLFF
CDR3nt: TGCGCCAGCAGCCAATCAGGGGGAGAAAAACTGTTTTTT

d_gene: NA
v_gene: TRBV7-9
abundance: NA
j_gene: TRBJ2-7
CDR3aa: CASSLIGLPYEQYF
CDR3nt: TGTGCCAGCAGCTTAATAGGGCTCCCCTACGAGCAGTACTTC

d_gene: NA
v_gene: TRBV9
abundance: NA
j_gene: TRBJ2-3
CDR3aa: CASSGGLTPASGTDTQYF
CDR3nt: TGTGCCAGCAGCGGAGGACTGACACCGGCATCCGGGACAGATACGCAGTATTTT

d_gene: NA
v_gene: TRBV6-1
abundance: NA
j_gene: TRBJ2-7
CDR3aa: CASSEFDRSVYEQYF
CDR3nt: TGTGCCAGCAGTGAATTTGACAGGAGCGTTTACGAGCAGTACTTC

d_gene: TRBD1
v_gene: TRBV9
abundance: NA
j_gene: TRBJ1-3
CDR3aa: CASSVDWTGRNTIYF
CDR3nt: TGTGCCAGCAGCGTAGATTGGACAGGGAGAAACACCATATATTTT

d_gene: TRBD1
v_gene: TRBV5-1
abundance: once
j_gene: TRBJ2-7
CDR3aa: CASSPTGPYEQYF
CDR3nt: TGCGCCAGCAGCCCGACAGGGCCCTACGAGCAGTACTTC

d_gene: NA
v_gene: TRBV9
abundance: NA
j_gene: TRBJ1-2
CDR3aa: CASSVEQGRHGYTF
CDR3nt: TGTGCCAGCAGCGTAGAGCAAGGGCGACATGGCTACACCTTC

d_gene: NA
v_gene: TRBV6-5
abundance: NA
j_gene: TRBJ2-1
CDR3aa: CASSYLGGSYNEQFF
CDR3nt: TGTGCCAGCAGTTACCTAGGGGGGTCCTACAATGAGCAGTTCTTC

d_gene: NA
v_gene: TRBV5-1
abundance: NA
j_gene: TRBJ1-3
CDR3aa: CASSLTGNSGNTIYF
CDR3nt: TGCGCCAGCAGCTTGACGGGTAACTCTGGAAACACCATATATTTT

d_gene: NA
v_gene: TRBV11-2
abundance: NA
j_gene: TRBJ2-5
CDR3aa: CASSPHGGETQYF
CDR3nt: TGTGCCAGCAGCCCGCACGGAGGAGAGACCCAGTACTTC

d_gene: NA
v_gene: TRBV18
abundance: NA
j_gene: TRBJ1-2
CDR3aa: CASSPGQGSYGYTF
CDR3nt: TGTGCCAGCTCACCCGGGCAGGGGTCCTATGGCTACACCTTC